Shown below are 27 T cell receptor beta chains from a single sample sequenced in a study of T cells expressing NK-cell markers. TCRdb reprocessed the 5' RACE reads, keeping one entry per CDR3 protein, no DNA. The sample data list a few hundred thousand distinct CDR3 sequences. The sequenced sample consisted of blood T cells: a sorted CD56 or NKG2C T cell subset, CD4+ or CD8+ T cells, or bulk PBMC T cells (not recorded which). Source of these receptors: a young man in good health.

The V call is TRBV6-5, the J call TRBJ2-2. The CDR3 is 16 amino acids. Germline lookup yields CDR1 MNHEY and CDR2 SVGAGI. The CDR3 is CASSYLGISDTGELFF.

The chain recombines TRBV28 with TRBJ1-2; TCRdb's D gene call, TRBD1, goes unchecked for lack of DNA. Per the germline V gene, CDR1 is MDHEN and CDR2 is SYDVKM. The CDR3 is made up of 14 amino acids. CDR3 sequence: CASSSTGVVYGYTF.

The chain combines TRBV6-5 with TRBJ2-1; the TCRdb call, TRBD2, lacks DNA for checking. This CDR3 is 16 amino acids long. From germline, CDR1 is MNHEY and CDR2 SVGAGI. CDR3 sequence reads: CASSYSLSGRANEQFF.

CDR3: CSAERQGAGTEAFF. The genes are TRBV20-1 and TRBJ1-1; TCRdb names TRBD1, which stays unverified in the absence of DNA. The CDR3 sequence is 14 residues long. Germline V gives CDR1 DFQATT, CDR2 SNEGSKA (reference sequence).

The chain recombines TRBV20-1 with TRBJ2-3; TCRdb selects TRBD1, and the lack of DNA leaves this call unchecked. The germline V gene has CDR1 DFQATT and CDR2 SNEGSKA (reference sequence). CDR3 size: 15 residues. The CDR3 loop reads CSASPGQGIPDTQYF.

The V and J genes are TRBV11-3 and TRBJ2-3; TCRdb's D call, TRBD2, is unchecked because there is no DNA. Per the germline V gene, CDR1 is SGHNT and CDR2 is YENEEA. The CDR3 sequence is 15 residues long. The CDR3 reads CASSLVGRGPIPQYF.

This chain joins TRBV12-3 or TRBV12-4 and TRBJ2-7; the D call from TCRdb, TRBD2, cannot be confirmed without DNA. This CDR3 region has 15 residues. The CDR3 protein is CASTLWVAESYEQYF.

The CDR3 region is CASSLPGQGMSFF. The chain recombines TRBV7-9 with TRBJ1-1; TCRdb's D gene call, TRBD1, goes unchecked for lack of DNA. The length of the CDR3 is 13 residues. Germline CDR1 is SEHNR and CDR2 is FQNEAQ (reference sequence).

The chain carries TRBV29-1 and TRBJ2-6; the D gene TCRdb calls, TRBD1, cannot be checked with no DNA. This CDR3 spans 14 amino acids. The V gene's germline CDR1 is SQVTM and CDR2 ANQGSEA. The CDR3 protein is CSVRGESGANVLTF.

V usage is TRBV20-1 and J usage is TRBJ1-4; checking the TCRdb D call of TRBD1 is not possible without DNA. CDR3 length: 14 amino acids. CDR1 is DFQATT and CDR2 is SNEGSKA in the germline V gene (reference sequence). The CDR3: CSARNREDNEKLFF.

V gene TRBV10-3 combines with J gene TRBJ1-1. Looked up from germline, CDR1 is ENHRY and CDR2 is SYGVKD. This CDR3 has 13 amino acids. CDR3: CAIMRDMNTEAFF.

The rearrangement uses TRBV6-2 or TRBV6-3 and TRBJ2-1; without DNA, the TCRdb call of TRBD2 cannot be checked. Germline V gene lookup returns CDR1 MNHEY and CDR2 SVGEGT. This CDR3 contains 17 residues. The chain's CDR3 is CASRTGLAGHFYNEQFF.

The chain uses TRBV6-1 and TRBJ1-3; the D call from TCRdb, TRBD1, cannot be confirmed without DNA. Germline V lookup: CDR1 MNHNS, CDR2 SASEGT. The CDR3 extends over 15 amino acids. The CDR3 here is CASSGNRLSGNTIYF.

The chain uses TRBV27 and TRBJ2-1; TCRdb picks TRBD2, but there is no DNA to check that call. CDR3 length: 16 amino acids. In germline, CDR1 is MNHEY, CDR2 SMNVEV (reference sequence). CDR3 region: CASSLTGTSGYNEQFF.

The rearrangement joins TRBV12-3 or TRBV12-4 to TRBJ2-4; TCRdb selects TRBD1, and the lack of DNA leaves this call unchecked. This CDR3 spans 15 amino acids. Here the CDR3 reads CASSLDRNAKNIQYF.

Here the CDR3 reads CSGGPPAGVGTDTQYF. The V and J genes are TRBV29-1 and TRBJ2-3; the TCRdb D gene call, TRBD2, has no DNA to confirm it. The CDR3 sequence is 16 residues long. Per germline, CDR1 SQVTM and CDR2 ANQGSEA.

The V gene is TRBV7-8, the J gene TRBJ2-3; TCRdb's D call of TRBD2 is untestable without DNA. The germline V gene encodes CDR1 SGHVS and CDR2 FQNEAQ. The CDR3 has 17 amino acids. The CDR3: CASSPPAGGVGTDTQYF.

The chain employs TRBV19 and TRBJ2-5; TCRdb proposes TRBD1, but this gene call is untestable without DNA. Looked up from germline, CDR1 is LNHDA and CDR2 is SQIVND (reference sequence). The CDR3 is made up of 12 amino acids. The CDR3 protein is CASPNREETQYF. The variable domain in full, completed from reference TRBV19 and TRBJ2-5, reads DGGITQSPKYLFRKEGQNVTLSCEQNLNHDAMYWYRQDPGQGLRLIYYSQIVNDFQKGDIAEGYSVSREKKESFPLTVTSAQKNPTAFYLCASPNREETQYFGPGTRLLVL.

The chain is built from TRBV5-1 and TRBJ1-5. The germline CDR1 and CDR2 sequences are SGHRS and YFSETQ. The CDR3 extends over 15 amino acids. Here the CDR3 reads CASSEDSQSNQPQHF.

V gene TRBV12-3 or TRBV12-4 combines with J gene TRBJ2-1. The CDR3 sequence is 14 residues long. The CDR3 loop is CASSSTRRSDEQFF.

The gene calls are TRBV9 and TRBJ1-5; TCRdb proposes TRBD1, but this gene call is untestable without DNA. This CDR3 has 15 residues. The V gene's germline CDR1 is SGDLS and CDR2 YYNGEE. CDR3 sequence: CASSVAAGVGQPQHF.

This CDR3 is CASGQSYTGELFF. The V gene is TRBV24-1, the J gene TRBJ2-2; TCRdb gives TRBD2 as the D gene, but with no DNA this cannot be confirmed. The CDR3 is 13 amino acids. Germline V gene data show CDR1 as KGHDR and CDR2 as SFDVKD.

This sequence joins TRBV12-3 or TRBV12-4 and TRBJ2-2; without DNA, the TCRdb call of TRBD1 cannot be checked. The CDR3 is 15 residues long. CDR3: CASTRGGAITGELFF.

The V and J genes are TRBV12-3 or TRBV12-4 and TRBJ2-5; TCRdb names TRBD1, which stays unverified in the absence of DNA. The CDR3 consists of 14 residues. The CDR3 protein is CASSLVGAWETQYF.

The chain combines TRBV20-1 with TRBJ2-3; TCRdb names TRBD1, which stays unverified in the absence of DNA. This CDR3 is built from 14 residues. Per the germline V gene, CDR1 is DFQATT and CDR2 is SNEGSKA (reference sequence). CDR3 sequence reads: CSATIPGGTDTQYF.

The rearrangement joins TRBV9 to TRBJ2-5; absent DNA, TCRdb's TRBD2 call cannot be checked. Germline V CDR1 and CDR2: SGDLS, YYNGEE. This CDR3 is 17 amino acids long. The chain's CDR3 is CASSSPPGTSVQETQYF.

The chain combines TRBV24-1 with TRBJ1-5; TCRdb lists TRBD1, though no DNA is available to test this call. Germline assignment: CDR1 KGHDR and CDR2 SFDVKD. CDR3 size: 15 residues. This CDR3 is CATSDSGGWNQPQHF.